This T cell receptor beta chain was sequenced in a study of cytomegalovirus exposure and HLA in healthy donors. The CDR3 contains 16 residues. V lost 6 bases and J lost 4; bases outside the gene matches: 7. The V gene's germline CDR1 is MNHEY and CDR2 SMNVEV (reference sequence). Findings and limits, study-wide: A later analysis found TCR association rates differed by HLA locus, highest for DRB1 and lowest for HLA-C. Excluded were some V segments that proved indistinguishable, including TRBV6-2 and TRBV6-3. A cluster of highly shared sequence variants was likely a sequencing artifact. One later analysis reportedly identified an Asian-associated ancestry cluster that showed fewer N-insertions than the approximately 700-donor mean.

A multiplex PCR was run with 60 Vbeta primers and 13 Jbeta primers. Profiled with immunoSEQ multiplex PCR; TCRdb holds only in-frame clones, not every one. This sample carries approximately 190,000 clones, about 90% of them seen once, and the ten largest clones take 1.1%. As for this clone: No antigen is known for it.

This TCR was recovered from a boy aged 2 to 10 in good health and CMV-seronegative. Sequencing input: PBMCs. The genes are TRBV27 and TRBJ1-6; 9 bases map to TRBD1. The CDR3, as DNA: TGTGCCAGCAGAGATAGGACAGGGGCGTATAATTCACCCCTCCACTTT. It codes for CASRDRTGAYNSPLHF.